This T cell receptor beta chain originates from a study of shared clonotypes between healthy human individuals. The authors distributed each subset's genomic DNA evenly over several immunoSEQ plates. Sequenced by immunoSEQ multiplex PCR; TCRdb stores in-frame clones only, minus some. The sample yields hundreds of thousands of clones, 92% seen once. The naive CD8 population came from CD45RO-negative cells selected for CCR7, without terminally differentiated effector memory CD45RA+ cells. This clone was counted once. CDR3 length: 15 residues. The rearrangement joins TRBV21-1 to TRBJ2-7; TRBD1, the table's D call, was not compared with the DNA. TRBV21-1 is a pseudogene. The sequencing sample was made of naive CD8+ T cells sorted from blood. This TCR derives from a young man in good health. CDR3 sequence: CASSKGRTGEYEQYF. CDR3 DNA: TGTGCCAGCAGCAAAGGGAGGACAGGGGAGTACGAGCAGTACTTC.